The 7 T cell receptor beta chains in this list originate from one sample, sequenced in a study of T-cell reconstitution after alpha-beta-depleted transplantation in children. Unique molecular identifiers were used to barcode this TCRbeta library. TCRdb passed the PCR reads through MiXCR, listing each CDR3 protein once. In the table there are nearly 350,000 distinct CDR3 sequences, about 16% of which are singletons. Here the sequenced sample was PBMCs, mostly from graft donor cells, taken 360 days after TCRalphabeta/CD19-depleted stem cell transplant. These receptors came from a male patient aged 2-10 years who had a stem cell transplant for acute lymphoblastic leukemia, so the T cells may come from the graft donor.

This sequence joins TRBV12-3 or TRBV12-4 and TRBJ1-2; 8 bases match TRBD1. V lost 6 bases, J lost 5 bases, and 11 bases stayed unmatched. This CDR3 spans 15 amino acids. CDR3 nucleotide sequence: TGTGCCAGCAGCCCCACCACCGACAGGGGTTATGGCTACACCTTC. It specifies CASSPTTDRGYGYTF.

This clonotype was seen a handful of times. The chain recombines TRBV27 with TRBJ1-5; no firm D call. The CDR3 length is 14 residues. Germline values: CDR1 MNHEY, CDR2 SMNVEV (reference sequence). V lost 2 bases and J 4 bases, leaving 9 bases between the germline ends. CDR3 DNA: TGTGCCAGCAGTTTAATGGGAGGGAATCAGCCCCAGCATTTT. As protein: CASSLMGGNQPQHF.

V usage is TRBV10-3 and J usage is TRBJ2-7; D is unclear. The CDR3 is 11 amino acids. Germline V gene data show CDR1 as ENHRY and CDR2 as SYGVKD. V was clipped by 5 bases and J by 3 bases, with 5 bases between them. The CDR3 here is CAISPLYEQYF. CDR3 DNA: TGTGCCATCAGTCCCCTCTACGAGCAGTACTTC.

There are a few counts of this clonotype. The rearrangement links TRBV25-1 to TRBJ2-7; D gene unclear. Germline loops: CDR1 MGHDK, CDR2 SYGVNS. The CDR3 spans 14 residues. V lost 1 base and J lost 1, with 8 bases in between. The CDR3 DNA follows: TGTGCCAGCAGTGAATCGGGCAGATCCTACGAGCAGTACTTC. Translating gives CASSESGRSYEQYF.

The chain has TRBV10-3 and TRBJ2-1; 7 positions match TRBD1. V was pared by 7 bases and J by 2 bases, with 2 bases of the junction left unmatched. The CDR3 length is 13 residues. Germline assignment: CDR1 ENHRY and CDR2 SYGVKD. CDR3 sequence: CAIMGTAYNEQFF. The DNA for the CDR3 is TGTGCCATCATGGGGACAGCCTACAATGAGCAGTTCTTC.

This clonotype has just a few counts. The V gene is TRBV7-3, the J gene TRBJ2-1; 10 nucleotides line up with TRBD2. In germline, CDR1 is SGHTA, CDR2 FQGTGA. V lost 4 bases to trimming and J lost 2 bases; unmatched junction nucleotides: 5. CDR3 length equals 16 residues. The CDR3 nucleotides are TGTGCCAGCAGCTACAAGCGGGAGGGCACCTACAATGAGCAGTTCTTC. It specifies CASSYKREGTYNEQFF.

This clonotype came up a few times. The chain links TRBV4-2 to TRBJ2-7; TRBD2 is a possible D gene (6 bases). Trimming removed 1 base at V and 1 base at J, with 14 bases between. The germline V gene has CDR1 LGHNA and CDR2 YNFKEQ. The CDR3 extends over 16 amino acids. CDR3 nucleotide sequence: TGTGCCAGCAGCCAAGGACTAGGTCCCACTTCCTACGAGCAGTACTTC. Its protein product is CASSQGLGPTSYEQYF.